Each of the 24 T cell receptor beta chains below was sequenced from the same sample in a study of blood T cell repertoires in COVID-19. Measured with immunoSEQ multiplex PCR; TCRdb has only the in-frame clones, and not every one. The sample records some 130,000 clones, 85% to 90% being singletons. Material for sequencing was peripheral blood. All receptors come from a man older than 75 with acute or convalescent COVID-19.

The chain links TRBV3-1 (or the pseudogene TRBV3-2) to TRBJ1-2; 7 bases are a match to TRBD1. The CDR3 is made up of 15 amino acids. J was trimmed by 2 bases and V by 0 bases; bases with no gene match: 3. Germline V gene data show CDR1 as LGHDT and CDR2 as YNNKEL (reference sequence). The chain's CDR3 is CASSQDAGQNYGYTF. As DNA, the CDR3 is TGTGCCAGCAGCCAAGATGCGGGACAGAACTATGGCTACACCTTC.

The chain combines TRBV19 with TRBJ2-3; D is uncertain. CDR3 length: 15 amino acids. Germline V CDR1 and CDR2: LNHDA, SQIVND (reference sequence). V shed 3 bases and J shed 0 bases, with 10 bases lying between them. The CDR3 reads CASSILTTSTDTQYF. CDR3 DNA: TGTGCCAGTAGTATCCTGACAACTAGCACAGATACGCAGTATTTT.

CDR3 residues: CASSRPAMGGEKLFF. In DNA, the CDR3 is TGTGCCAGCAGCCGCCCGGCCATGGGAGGGGAAAAACTGTTTTTT. J is TRBJ1-4 and V is TRBV7-2; D ambiguous. The V gene's germline CDR1 is SGHTA and CDR2 FQGNSA. This CDR3 spans 15 amino acids. Deletions cut 5 bases from V and 8 bases from J, with 18 bases between.

The rearrangement links TRBV7-2 to TRBJ2-1, with 16 positions matching TRBD2. The CDR3 spans 18 residues. J lost 8 bases, V lost 3 bases, and 10 bases had no gene match. Germline CDR1 is SGHTA and CDR2 is FQGNSA. The CDR3 region has the DNA TGTGCCAGCAGCTTGGGACTAGCGGGAGGGGACCTTCGGGATGAGCAGTTCTTC. Translation: CASSLGLAGGDLRDEQFF.

The chain recombines TRBV30 with TRBJ1-1; tentatively, D is TRBD1 (6 bases). Germline V gene data show CDR1 as GTSNPN and CDR2 as SVGIG (reference sequence). V lost 0 bases and J 7 bases, leaving 9 bases between the germline ends. This CDR3 is built from 12 residues. The chain's CDR3 is CAWSVLQGEAFF. The CDR3 DNA follows: TGTGCCTGGAGTGTATTACAGGGTGAAGCTTTCTTT.

The rearrangement joins TRBV2 to TRBJ1-2, with a possible D match to TRBD1 (6 bases). CDR3 length: 16 residues. Between the trimmed V and J ends, which lost 4 bases and 7 bases, there was a span of 22 bases. Germline V gene data show CDR1 as SNHLY and CDR2 as FYNNEI. CDR3 DNA: TGTGCCAGCAGTGTCAATCATCAGGGGCGGGTCTCTGGCTACACCTTC. It encodes CASSVNHQGRVSGYTF.

A few counts support this clone. V gene TRBV2 combines with J gene TRBJ1-5; TRBD1 matches at 7 bases. Germline V gene lookup returns CDR1 SNHLY and CDR2 FYNNEI. Trimming removed 8 bases from V and 2 bases from J; junction bases left unmatched: 3. CDR3 length equals 13 residues. CDR3 loop: CASDRVGNQPQHF. The CDR3 DNA reads as TGTGCCAGCGACAGGGTTGGCAATCAGCCCCAGCATTTT.

The V and J genes are TRBV27 and TRBJ2-2, with D possibly matching TRBD1 (5 bases). Trimming shortened V by 5 bases and J by 2 bases, and 12 bases separated the two germline ends. The germline V gene encodes CDR1 MNHEY and CDR2 SMNVEV (reference sequence). The CDR3 has 15 amino acids. The CDR3 loop reads CASSLSGFNTGELFF. CDR3 DNA sequence: TGTGCCAGCAGTCTCTCAGGGTTTAACACCGGGGAGCTGTTTTTT.

V is TRBV6-2 or TRBV6-3 and J is TRBJ2-2; 9 nucleotides align to TRBD2. Trimming cost V 2 bases and J 5 bases; bases outside gene matches: 9. CDR3 length: 17 amino acids. Germline V gene lookup returns CDR1 MNHEY and CDR2 SVGEGT. The CDR3 here is CASSYASGKLITGELFF. CDR3 nucleotide sequence: TGTGCCAGCAGTTACGCTAGCGGGAAATTGATAACCGGGGAGCTGTTTTTT.

The chain couples TRBV6-4 to TRBJ2-3; 11 nucleotides match TRBD2. V lost 1 base and J lost 5; bases outside the gene matches: 2. Germline CDR1 and CDR2: MRHNA and SNTAGT. CDR3 length: 15 residues. The chain's CDR3 is CASSDLAGGGDTQYF. The DNA for the CDR3 is TGTGCCAGCAGTGACTTAGCGGGAGGGGGAGATACGCAGTATTTT.

In its sample, this clone was seen once. This chain joins TRBV11-3 and TRBJ2-7; 11 nucleotides match TRBD2. The CDR3 has 16 residues. With V trimmed by 7 bases and J by 2 bases, 10 bases remained unmatched. Germline CDR1 is SGHNT and CDR2 is YENEEA. CDR3 nucleotides: TGTGCCAGCAAGGGGAGACTAGCGGGATTGCCCTACGAGCAGTACTTC. Encoded protein: CASKGRLAGLPYEQYF.

The chain carries TRBV28 and TRBJ2-1, with 9 nucleotides matching TRBD1. Germline assignment: CDR1 MDHEN and CDR2 SYDVKM. After removal of 3 bases from V and 7 bases from J, the junction contained 4 bases not matched to a gene. This CDR3 region has 14 residues. The DNA of the CDR3 is TGTGCCAGCAGTTTGTGGACAGGGGTGAATGAGCAGTTCTTC. Encoded protein: CASSLWTGVNEQFF. Full variable domain (remainder filled in from reference TRBV28 and TRBJ2-1): DVKVTQSSRYLVKRTGEKVFLECVQDMDHENMFWYRQDPGLGLRLIYFSYDVKMKEKGDIPEGYSVSREKKERFSLILESASTNQTSMYLCASSLWTGVNEQFFGPGTRLTVL.

The J gene is TRBJ2-2, the V gene TRBV7-3, with 10 bases matching TRBD1. Germline V gives CDR1 SGHTA, CDR2 FQGTGA. V lost 4 bases, J lost 6 bases, and 8 bases stayed unmatched. This CDR3 contains 16 residues. The CDR3 reads CASSSYAGTGAGELFF. The CDR3 region has the DNA TGTGCCAGCAGCTCTTACGCCGGGACAGGGGCCGGGGAGCTGTTTTTT.

V and J are TRBV6-5 and TRBJ2-7, with D perhaps TRBD2 (6 bases). The V end lost 6 bases, the J end lost 4 bases, and 16 bases lay between the germline ends. The germline CDR1 and CDR2 sequences are MNHEY and SVGAGI. This CDR3 is 14 amino acids long. DNA of the CDR3: TGTGCCAGCAGGGAGGGGCCGGGGAGGTACGAGCAGTACTTC. Its protein product is CASREGPGRYEQYF.

The chain is built from TRBV6-5 and TRBJ1-5; no clear D gene. The V and J ends lost 0 bases and 9 bases respectively, with 6 bases between them. Germline CDR1 MNHEY, CDR2 SVGAGI. This CDR3 region has 12 residues. The DNA for the CDR3 is TGTGCCAGCAGTTACTCGAGTGGGCCCCAGCATTTT. Its translation: CASSYSSGPQHF.

V is TRBV19 and J is TRBJ2-5; 10 bases are shared with TRBD1. CDR1 LNHDA and CDR2 SQIVND come from the germline V gene (reference sequence). CDR3 length equals 17 residues. V was clipped by 4 bases and J by 1 base; unmatched bases: 9. The CDR3 bases are TGTGCCAGTAGTAGACAGGGGGCGCCTATCCCCCAAGAGACCCAGTACTTC. This gives the protein CASSRQGAPIPQETQYF.

V and J are TRBV20-1 and TRBJ2-1; 7 nucleotides agree with TRBD2. Trimming at V came to 3 bases and at J to 6 bases, leaving 8 bases not matched to a gene. CDR3 length: 14 residues. Germline V gene data show CDR1 as DFQATT and CDR2 as SNEGSKA (reference sequence). The CDR3 bases are TGCAGTGCTAGTTGGGAGGGCCAAGTCAATGAGCAGTTCTTC. Translation: CSASWEGQVNEQFF.

The CDR3 is CASTPGVQPQHF. The CDR3 nucleotides read TGTGCCAGCACCCCAGGGGTTCAGCCCCAGCATTTT. J is TRBJ1-5 and V is TRBV6-6, with a possible D match to TRBD1 (6 bases). CDR1 and CDR2 (germline): MNHNY, SVGAGI (reference sequence). The CDR3 is 12 amino acids. V was cut by 7 bases and J by 6 bases, with 10 bases left in between.

V gene TRBV7-2 combines with J gene TRBJ1-2; no clear D gene. The V gene's germline CDR1 is SGHTA and CDR2 FQGNSA. V was trimmed by 5 bases and J by 4 bases, leaving 17 bases between them. This CDR3 is built from 15 residues. The DNA of the CDR3 is TGTGCCAGCAGCCCGTCCCCAGGAAGCTTCTATGGCTACACCTTC. Its protein is CASSPSPGSFYGYTF.

The rearrangement uses TRBV10-3 and TRBJ1-1; 7 positions agree with TRBD1. V shed 4 bases and J 8 bases; nucleotides not matched to a gene: 4. Germline values: CDR1 ENHRY, CDR2 SYGVKD. The CDR3 contains 12 residues. For the CDR3, the DNA is TGTGCCATCAGTGGGGGGACAGACGAAGCTTTCTTT. Its translation: CAISGGTDEAFF.

In its sample, this clone was seen a few times. The rearrangement joins TRBV19 to TRBJ1-1; 8 bases agree with TRBD1. Losses at the gene ends were 7 bases for V and 4 bases for J; bases not matched to a gene: 8. CDR1 LNHDA and CDR2 SQIVND come from the germline V gene (reference sequence). The CDR3 contains 14 residues. The CDR3 here is CASNSVGQGTEAFF. CDR3 sequence (DNA): TGTGCCAGTAACTCCGTCGGACAGGGCACTGAAGCTTTCTTT. Filled out from reference TRBV19 and TRBJ1-1, the complete variable domain reads DGGITQSPKYLFRKEGQNVTLSCEQNLNHDAMYWYRQDPGQGLRLIYYSQIVNDFQKGDIAEGYSVSREKKESFPLTVTSAQKNPTAFYLCASNSVGQGTEAFFGQGTRLTVV.

The V and J genes are TRBV11-1 and TRBJ2-3; the match to TRBD1 covers 7 bases. V was pared by 6 bases and J by 2 bases, with 11 bases of the junction left unmatched. Germline V gene lookup returns CDR1 SGHAT and CDR2 FQDESV (reference sequence). The CDR3 runs to 16 residues. The CDR3 region has the DNA TGTGCCAGCAGTCCTCCCGGGACAGCCCCCACAGATACGCAGTATTTT. It specifies CASSPPGTAPTDTQYF.

This chain uses TRBV5-8 with TRBJ1-2; tentative D call: TRBD1 (5 bases). The germline V gene has CDR1 SGHTS and CDR2 YDEGEE. CDR3 size: 16 residues. V was clipped by 1 base and J by 1 base, with 14 bases between them. The CDR3 bases are TGTGCCAGCAGCTTGTCCCAGGGCGGTTTTAACTATGGCTACACCTTC. This codes for CASSLSQGGFNYGYTF.

The CDR3 DNA follows: TGTGCCAGTAGTATTTCCGGGACAGGGTCTTACGAGCAGTACTTC. Encoded protein: CASSISGTGSYEQYF. V is TRBV19 and J is TRBJ2-7, with 9 bases fitting TRBD1. The CDR3 has 15 amino acids. J lost 4 bases, V lost 3 bases, and 7 bases had no gene match. Germline V gene lookup returns CDR1 LNHDA and CDR2 SQIVND (reference sequence).